This T cell receptor (beta chain) was sequenced during a study of T cell repertoires in cytomegalovirus infection. Across the whole study: Well-studied HLA-B-restricted epitopes and recently identified HLA-C-restricted epitopes of CMV were both used in the study. Based on public TCR beta signatures, there were indications of CMV infection and of a matching HLA type.

Ten or more counts support this clonotype. Its cognate antigen is unknown. TCRdb independently ran MiXCR on the reads; one entry per CDR3 protein. The data show tens of thousands of distinct CDR3 sequences, 20% to 30% seen once. Trimming took 0 bases from V and 4 from J; bases not matched to a gene: 1. CDR1 is LNHNV and CDR2 is YYDKDF in the germline V gene (reference sequence). This CDR3 has 15 residues. This sample comprised CD8+ T cells from cultured PBMCs, obtained from culture after CMV antigen stimulation. This TCR was sampled from a human donor in good health (CMV status not recorded). Some clones in this sample may be carry-over from other donors' samples. The V gene is TRBV15, the J gene TRBJ2-2; TRBD1 matches at 8 bases. Here the CDR3 DNA reads TGTGCCACCAGCAGAGATGGACAGGGCACCGGGGAGCTGTTTTTT. This translates into CATSRDGQGTGELFF.